A selection of T cell receptor beta chains follows, all from one sample in a study of blood T cell repertoires in COVID-19. Measured with immunoSEQ multiplex PCR; TCRdb has only the in-frame clones, and not every one. The sample lists about 220,000 clones, 82% seen once, with approximately 5.2% in the top ten. Material: peripheral blood. These receptors were obtained from a woman in her 70s with COVID-19, enrolled during active disease. Both conserved end residues are part of each CDR3. A D gene is named only where the DNA matches it firmly. Size is stated for part of the rows, as once, few or many counts, or as a class when the clone is expanded.

>TRBJ2-1|-|TRBV11-2|TRBD1
CASTGDMTGFVNEQFF
TGTGCCAGCACTGGCGATATGACAGGGTTCGTGAATGAGCAGTTCTTC
>TRBJ1-2|-|TRBV5-8|TRBD1
CASSLVRTGGGGYTF
TGTGCCAGCAGCTTGGTGCGGACAGGGGGCGGTGGCTACACCTTC
>TRBJ2-5|-|TRBV30|TRBD2
CAWTSGRPEETQYF
TGTGCCTGGACTAGCGGGAGGCCCGAAGAGACCCAGTACTTC
>TRBJ1-2|-|TRBV5-1|TRBD1
CASSLNTGEDGYTF
TGCGCCAGCAGCTTAAATACAGGGGAAGATGGCTACACCTTC
>TRBJ1-1|-|TRBV24-1|-
CATSDLSGAPLTEAFF
TGTGCCACCAGTGATTTGAGCGGGGCGCCCCTCACTGAAGCTTTCTTT
>TRBJ1-3|-|TRBV10-3|-
CAISGTASGNTIYF
TGTGCCATCAGTGGGACAGCATCTGGAAACACCATATATTTT
>TRBJ2-7|-|TRBV27|TRBD2
CASSPSGSFTYEQYF
TGTGCCAGCAGTCCTAGCGGCTCCTTTACCTACGAGCAGTACTTC
>TRBJ1-6|-|TRBV7-8|-
CASSLETVNNSPLHF
TGTGCCAGCAGCTTAGAAACAGTCAATAATTCACCCCTCCACTTT
>TRBJ1-2|-|TRBV24-1|TRBD1
CATSDRGQGDYGYTF
TGTGCCACCAGTGACCGGGGACAGGGGGACTATGGCTACACCTTC
>TRBJ2-5|-|TRBV10-3|TRBD1
CAITPGTERMGQETQYF
TGTGCCATCACCCCGGGGACAGAAAGGATGGGCCAAGAGACCCAGTACTTC
>TRBJ2-7|few|TRBV6-1|-
CASSEGTRGYEQYF
TGTGCCAGCAGTGAGGGGACGCGGGGCTACGAGCAGTACTTC
>TRBJ2-4|once|TRBV30|TRBD2
CAWKVLAGDIQYF
TGTGCCTGGAAAGTACTAGCGGGAGACATTCAGTACTTC
>TRBJ1-1|-|TRBV7-9|-
CASSSSGGTSFITEAFF
TGTGCCAGCAGCTCCTCAGGAGGGACTTCTTTCATCACTGAAGCTTTCTTT
>TRBJ1-2|-|TRBV19|-
CASSKSGGGRDYGYTF
TGTGCCAGTAGTAAGTCGGGCGGGGGACGAGACTATGGCTACACCTTC
>TRBJ2-7|once|TRBV27|TRBD2
CASSWREGYEQYF
TGTGCCAGCAGTTGGCGGGAGGGGTACGAGCAGTACTTC
>TRBJ2-2|few|TRBV29-1|-
CSVDRANTGELFF
TGCAGCGTTGACAGGGCGAACACCGGGGAGCTGTTTTTT
>TRBJ2-7|-|TRBV28|TRBD1
CASDRDRPYEQYF
TGTGCCAGCGATCGGGACAGGCCCTACGAGCAGTACTTC
>TRBJ1-1|once|TRBV7-2|TRBD1
CASSLEGTGVFTEAFF
TGTGCCAGCAGCTTAGAAGGGACAGGGGTTTTCACTGAAGCTTTCTTT
>TRBJ2-2|-|TRBV10-2|TRBD2
CASGTSGTGELFF
TGCGCCAGCGGGACTAGCGGGACCGGGGAGCTGTTTTTT
>TRBJ2-7|-|TRBV4-2|TRBD2
CASSHLRTSAAYEQYF
TGTGCCAGCAGCCATCTTCGGACTAGCGCCGCCTACGAGCAGTACTTC
>TRBJ1-2|-|TRBV18|TRBD1
CASSSGQGLLINYGYTF
TGTGCCAGCTCATCGGGACAGGGTCTACTCATTAACTATGGCTACACCTTC
>TRBJ1-2|once|TRBV14|-
CASSQDGAQPRYTF
TGTGCCAGCAGCCAAGATGGAGCCCAGCCCCGCTACACCTTC
>TRBJ1-2|-|TRBV15|TRBD1
CATSRELQSRGQDYGYTF
TGTGCCACCAGCAGAGAGCTTCAATCCAGGGGGCAGGACTATGGCTACACCTTC
>TRBJ1-4|-|TRBV5-1|-
CASSPGPGTTNEKLFF
TGCGCCAGCAGCCCCGGTCCAGGGACAACAAATGAAAAACTGTTTTTT
>TRBJ1-3|-|TRBV6-5|-
CASIPGTGNTIYF
TGTGCCAGCATCCCGGGAACCGGAAACACCATATATTTT
>TRBJ2-3|once|TRBV10-3|TRBD2
CAISAGSGTTDTQYF
TGTGCCATCAGTGCGGGTAGCGGGACCACAGATACGCAGTATTTT
>TRBJ2-1|-|TRBV19|-
CASSIRLAERSRNEQFF
TGTGCCAGTAGTATACGATTAGCGGAGAGGAGTAGAAATGAGCAGTTCTTC
>TRBJ1-6|-|TRBV6-6|-
CASSYLQLRSGSPLHF
TGTGCCAGCAGTTACCTACAGTTAAGGTCTGGGTCACCCCTCCACTTT
>TRBJ2-2|-|TRBV11-2|-
CASSLRGIGELFF
TGTGCCAGCAGCTTAAGAGGAATCGGGGAGCTGTTTTTT
>TRBJ1-5|-|TRBV7-3|-
CASSYLGGAGQPQHF
TGTGCCAGCAGTTACTTGGGCGGGGCGGGACAGCCCCAGCATTTT
>TRBJ1-1|-|TRBV6-5|-
CASSYSSGLGQAFF
TGTGCCAGCAGTTACTCCTCAGGGCTTGGCCAAGCTTTCTTT
>TRBJ2-6|few|TRBV11-2|-
CASSLYGRGLGANVLTF
TGTGCCAGCAGCTTATATGGCCGAGGTCTTGGGGCCAACGTCCTGACTTTC
>TRBJ1-1|-|TRBV3-1/TRBV3-2|-
CASSQPGRGGTEAFF
TGTGCCAGCAGCCAACCCGGACGGGGAGGGACTGAAGCTTTCTTT
>TRBJ1-5|-|TRBV19|-
CASSIGGASNQPQHF
TGTGCCAGTAGTATTGGGGGGGCAAGCAATCAGCCCCAGCATTTT
>TRBJ2-1|-|TRBV19|-
CASTIGGGSHEQFF
TGTGCCAGTACCATCGGAGGAGGGTCTCATGAGCAGTTCTTC
>TRBJ2-5|-|TRBV7-9|TRBD1
CASSYDRGAQYF
TGTGCCAGCAGCTACGACAGGGGAGCCCAGTACTTC
>TRBJ2-1|-|TRBV4-1|-
CASSQAGLTYNEQFF
TGCGCCAGCAGCCAAGCAGGGCTTACCTACAATGAGCAGTTCTTC
>TRBJ1-6|-|TRBV5-8|-
CASSLAGGYNSPLHF
TGTGCCAGCAGCTTGGCCGGGGGGTATAATTCACCCCTCCACTTT
>TRBJ1-1|few|TRBV5-4|-
CASRLPGRIDTEAFF
TGTGCCAGCAGACTGCCGGGTAGAATAGACACTGAAGCTTTCTTT
>TRBJ1-2|once|TRBV5-4|-
CASSPRQAHSYGYTF
TGTGCCAGCAGCCCTCGACAGGCCCACTCCTATGGCTACACCTTC
>TRBJ2-1|-|TRBV3-1/TRBV3-2|TRBD2
CASSQGAGVRNEQFF
TGTGCCAGCAGCCAAGGGGCGGGAGTGCGGAATGAGCAGTTCTTC
>TRBJ2-7|few|TRBV6-5|TRBD2
CASRPGTSGSREQYF
TGTGCCAGCAGGCCCGGGACTAGCGGGAGCAGAGAGCAGTACTTC
>TRBJ1-4|few|TRBV18|-
CASSRQGHQTNEKLFF
TGTGCCAGCTCCCGCCAGGGCCACCAAACTAATGAAAAACTGTTTTTT
>TRBJ2-1|-|TRBV5-1|TRBD2
CASSGTGTSPSQGQFF
TGCGCCAGCAGCGGAACCGGGACTAGCCCAAGTCAGGGGCAGTTCTTC